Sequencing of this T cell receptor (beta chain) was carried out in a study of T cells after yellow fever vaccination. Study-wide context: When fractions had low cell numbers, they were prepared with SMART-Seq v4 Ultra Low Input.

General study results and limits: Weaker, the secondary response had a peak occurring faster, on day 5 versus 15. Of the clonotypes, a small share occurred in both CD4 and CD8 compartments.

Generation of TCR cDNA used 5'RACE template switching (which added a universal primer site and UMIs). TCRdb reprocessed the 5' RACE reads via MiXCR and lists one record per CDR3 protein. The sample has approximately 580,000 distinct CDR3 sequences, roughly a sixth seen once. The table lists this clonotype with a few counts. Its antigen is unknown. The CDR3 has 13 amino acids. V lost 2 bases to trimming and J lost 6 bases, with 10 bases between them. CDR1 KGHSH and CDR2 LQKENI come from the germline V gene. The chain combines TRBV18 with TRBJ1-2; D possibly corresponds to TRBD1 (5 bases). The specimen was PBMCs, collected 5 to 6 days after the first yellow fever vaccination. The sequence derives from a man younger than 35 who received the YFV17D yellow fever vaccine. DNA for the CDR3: TGTGCCAGCTCACCATCACAGGTGGATGGCTACACCTTC. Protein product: CASSPSQVDGYTF.